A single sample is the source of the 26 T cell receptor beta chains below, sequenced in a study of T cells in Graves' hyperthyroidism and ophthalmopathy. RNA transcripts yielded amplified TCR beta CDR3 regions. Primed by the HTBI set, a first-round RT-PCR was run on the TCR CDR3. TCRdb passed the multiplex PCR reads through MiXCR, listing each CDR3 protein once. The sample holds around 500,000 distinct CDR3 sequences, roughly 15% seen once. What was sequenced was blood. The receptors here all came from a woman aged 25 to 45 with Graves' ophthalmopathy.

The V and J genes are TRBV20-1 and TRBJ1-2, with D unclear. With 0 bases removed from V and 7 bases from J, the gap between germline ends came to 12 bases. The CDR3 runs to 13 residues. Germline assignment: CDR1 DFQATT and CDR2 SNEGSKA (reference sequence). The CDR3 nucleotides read TGCAGTGCTAGAGATATGGCAGGATGTGGCTACACCTTC. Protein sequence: CSARDMAGCGYTF.

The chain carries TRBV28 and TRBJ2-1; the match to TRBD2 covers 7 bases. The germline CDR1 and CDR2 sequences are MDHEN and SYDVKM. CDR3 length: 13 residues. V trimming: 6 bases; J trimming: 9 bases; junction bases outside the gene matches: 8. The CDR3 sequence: CASRIPGGVEQFF. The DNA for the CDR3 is TGTGCCAGCAGGATCCCTGGGGGGGTTGAGCAGTTCTTC.

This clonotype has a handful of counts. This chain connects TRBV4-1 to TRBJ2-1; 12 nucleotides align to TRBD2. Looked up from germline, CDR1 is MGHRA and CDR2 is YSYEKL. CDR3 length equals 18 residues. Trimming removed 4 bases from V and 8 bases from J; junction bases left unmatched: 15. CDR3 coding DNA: TGCGCCAGCAGCCGTTTACTAGCGGGAGGATTTCTCAATGATGAGCAGTTCTTC. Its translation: CASSRLLAGGFLNDEQFF.

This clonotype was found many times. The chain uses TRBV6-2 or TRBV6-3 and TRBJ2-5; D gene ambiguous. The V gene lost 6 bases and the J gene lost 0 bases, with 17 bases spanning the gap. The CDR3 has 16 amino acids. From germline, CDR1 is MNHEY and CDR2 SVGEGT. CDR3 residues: CASRAGNLVYQETQYF. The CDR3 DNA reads TGTGCCAGCAGAGCCGGTAATTTGGTGTACCAAGAGACCCAGTACTTC.

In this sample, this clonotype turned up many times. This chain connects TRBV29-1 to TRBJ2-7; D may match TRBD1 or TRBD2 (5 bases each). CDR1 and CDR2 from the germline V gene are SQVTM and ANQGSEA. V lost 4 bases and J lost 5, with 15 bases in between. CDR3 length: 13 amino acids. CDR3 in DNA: TGCAGCGTTGTCGCAGTCCCGGGGCACGAGCAGTACTTC. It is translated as CSVVAVPGHEQYF.

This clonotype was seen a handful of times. CDR3 nucleotides: TGTGCCAGCAGCTTTGGGGATTTCAGGGGGCAGTACTTC. It specifies CASSFGDFRGQYF. The V and J genes are TRBV7-2 and TRBJ2-7; perhaps TRBD1 as D (6 bases). The length of the CDR3 is 13 residues. Germline loops: CDR1 SGHTA, CDR2 FQGNSA. The V gene lost 3 bases and the J gene lost 9 bases, with 15 bases spanning the gap.

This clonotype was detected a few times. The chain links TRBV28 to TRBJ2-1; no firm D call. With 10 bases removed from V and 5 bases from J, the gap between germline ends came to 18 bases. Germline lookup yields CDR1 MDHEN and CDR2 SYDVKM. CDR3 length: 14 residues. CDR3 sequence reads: CANRSLQIHNEQFF. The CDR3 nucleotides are TGTGCCAATAGGAGCCTACAGATTCACAATGAGCAGTTCTTC.

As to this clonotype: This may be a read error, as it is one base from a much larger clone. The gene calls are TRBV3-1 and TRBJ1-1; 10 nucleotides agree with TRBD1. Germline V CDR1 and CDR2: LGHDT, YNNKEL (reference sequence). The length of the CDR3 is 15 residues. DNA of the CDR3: TGTGCCAGCAGCCACGAGACAGGGGGCTTCACTGGAGCTTTCTTT. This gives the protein CASSHETGGFTGAFF.

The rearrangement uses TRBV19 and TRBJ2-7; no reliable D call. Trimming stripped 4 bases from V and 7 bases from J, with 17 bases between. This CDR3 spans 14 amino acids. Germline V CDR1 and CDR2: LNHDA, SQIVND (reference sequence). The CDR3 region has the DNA TGTGCCAGTAGTACCCGGGCCAATCTCCGGGAGCAGTACTTC. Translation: CASSTRANLREQYF.

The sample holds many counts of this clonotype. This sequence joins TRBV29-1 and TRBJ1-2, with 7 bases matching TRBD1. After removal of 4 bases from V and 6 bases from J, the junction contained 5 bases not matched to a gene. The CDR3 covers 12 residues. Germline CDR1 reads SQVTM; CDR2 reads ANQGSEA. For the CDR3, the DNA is TGCAGCGTTGGAGAACAGGGGCATGGCTACACCTTC. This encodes CSVGEQGHGYTF. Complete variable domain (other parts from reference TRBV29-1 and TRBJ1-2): SAVISQKPSRDICQRGTSLTIQCQVDSQVTMMFWYRQQPGQSLTLIATANQGSEATYESGFVIDKFPISRPNLTFSTLTVSNMSPEDSSIYLCSVGEQGHGYTFGSGTRLTVV.

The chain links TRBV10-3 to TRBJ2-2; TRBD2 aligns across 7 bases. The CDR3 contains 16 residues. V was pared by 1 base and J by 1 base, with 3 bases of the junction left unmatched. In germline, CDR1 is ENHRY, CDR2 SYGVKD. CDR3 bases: TGTGCCATCAGTGAGTTCCTAGCGGAGAACACCGGGGAGCTGTTTTTT. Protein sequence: CAISEFLAENTGELFF.

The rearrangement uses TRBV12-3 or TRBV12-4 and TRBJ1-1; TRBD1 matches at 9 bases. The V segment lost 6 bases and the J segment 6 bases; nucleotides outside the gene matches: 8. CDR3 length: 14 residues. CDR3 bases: TGTGCCAGCAGCCCCGGACAGGGGACCGCTGAAGCTTTCTTT. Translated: CASSPGQGTAEAFF.

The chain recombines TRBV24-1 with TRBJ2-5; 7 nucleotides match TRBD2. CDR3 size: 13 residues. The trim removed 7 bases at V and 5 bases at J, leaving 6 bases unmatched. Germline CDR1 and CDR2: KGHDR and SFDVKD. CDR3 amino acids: CATSETSRETQYF. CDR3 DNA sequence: TGTGCCACCAGCGAGACTAGCCGTGAGACCCAGTACTTC.

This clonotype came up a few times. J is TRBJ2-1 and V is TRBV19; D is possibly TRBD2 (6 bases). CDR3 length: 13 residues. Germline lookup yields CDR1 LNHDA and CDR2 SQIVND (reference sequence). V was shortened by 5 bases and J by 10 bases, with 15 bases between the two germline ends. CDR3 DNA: TGTGCCAGTAGTCCGCGGGACTCCGGGGAGCAGTTCTTC. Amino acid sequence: CASSPRDSGEQFF.

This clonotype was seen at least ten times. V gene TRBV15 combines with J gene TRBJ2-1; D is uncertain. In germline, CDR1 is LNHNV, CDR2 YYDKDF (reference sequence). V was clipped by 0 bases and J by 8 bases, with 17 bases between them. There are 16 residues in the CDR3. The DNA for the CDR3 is TGTGCCACCAGCAGAGATCGTTTCGGAGCGACATATGAGCAGTTCTTC. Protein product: CATSRDRFGATYEQFF.

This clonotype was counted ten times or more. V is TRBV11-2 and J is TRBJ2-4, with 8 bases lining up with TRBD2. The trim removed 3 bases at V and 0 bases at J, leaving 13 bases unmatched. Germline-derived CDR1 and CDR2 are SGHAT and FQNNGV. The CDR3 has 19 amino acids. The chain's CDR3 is CASSLRNGRASVAKNIQYF. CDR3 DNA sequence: TGTGCCAGCAGCTTGCGTAACGGGAGGGCCTCGGTAGCCAAAAACATTCAGTACTTC. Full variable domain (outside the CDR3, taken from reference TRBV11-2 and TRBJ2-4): EAGVAQSPRYKIIEKRQSVAFWCNPISGHATLYWYQQILGQGPKLLIQFQNNGVVDDSQLPKDRFSAERLKGVDSTLKIQPAKLEDSAVYLCASSLRNGRASVAKNIQYFGAGTRLSVL.

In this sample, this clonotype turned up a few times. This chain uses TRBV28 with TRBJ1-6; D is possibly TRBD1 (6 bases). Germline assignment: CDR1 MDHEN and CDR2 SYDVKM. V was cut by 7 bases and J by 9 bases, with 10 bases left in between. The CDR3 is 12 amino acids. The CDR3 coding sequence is TGTGCCAGCACCCAAGGGGGTTCACCCCTCCACTTT. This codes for CASTQGGSPLHF.

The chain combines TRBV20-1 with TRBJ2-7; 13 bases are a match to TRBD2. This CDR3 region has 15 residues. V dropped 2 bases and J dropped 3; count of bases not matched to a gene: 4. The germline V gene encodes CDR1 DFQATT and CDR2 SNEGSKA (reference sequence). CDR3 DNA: TGCAGTGCTAGACCCGGGACTAGCGGGATCTACGAGCAGTACTTC. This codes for CSARPGTSGIYEQYF.

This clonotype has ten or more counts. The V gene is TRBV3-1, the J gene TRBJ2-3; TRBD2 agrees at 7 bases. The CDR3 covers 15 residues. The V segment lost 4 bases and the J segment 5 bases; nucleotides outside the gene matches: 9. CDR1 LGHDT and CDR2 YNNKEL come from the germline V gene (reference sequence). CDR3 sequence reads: CASSLGGRAEDTQYF. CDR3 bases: TGTGCCAGCAGCCTCGGGGGGAGGGCCGAAGATACGCAGTATTTT.

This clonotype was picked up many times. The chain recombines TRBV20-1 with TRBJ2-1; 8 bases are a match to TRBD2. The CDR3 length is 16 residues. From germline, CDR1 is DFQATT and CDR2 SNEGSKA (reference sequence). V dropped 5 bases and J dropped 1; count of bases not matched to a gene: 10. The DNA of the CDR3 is TGCAGTGCTCCACCGGGGGGGTATAGGTCCTACAATGAGCAGTTCTTC. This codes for CSAPPGGYRSYNEQFF.

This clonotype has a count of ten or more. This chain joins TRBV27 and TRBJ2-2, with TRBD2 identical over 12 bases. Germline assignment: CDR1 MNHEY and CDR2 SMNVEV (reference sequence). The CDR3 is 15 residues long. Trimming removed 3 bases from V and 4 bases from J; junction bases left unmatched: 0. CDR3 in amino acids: CASSLTSGSTGELFF. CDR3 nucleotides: TGTGCCAGCAGTTTGACTAGCGGGAGCACCGGGGAGCTGTTTTTT.

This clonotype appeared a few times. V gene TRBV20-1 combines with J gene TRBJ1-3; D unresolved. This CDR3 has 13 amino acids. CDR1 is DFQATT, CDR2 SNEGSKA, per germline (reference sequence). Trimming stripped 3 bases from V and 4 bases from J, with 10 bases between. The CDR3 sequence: CSASVSGGNTIYF. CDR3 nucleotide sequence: TGCAGTGCTAGTGTTTCTGGGGGAAACACCATATATTTT.

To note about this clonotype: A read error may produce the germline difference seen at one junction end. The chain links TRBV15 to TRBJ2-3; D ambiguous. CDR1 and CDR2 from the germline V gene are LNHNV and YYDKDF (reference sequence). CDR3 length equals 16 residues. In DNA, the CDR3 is TGTGCCACCAGTAGAGATCTTTCTCTGGGGACAGATACGCAGTATTTT. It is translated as CATSRDLSLGTDTQYF.

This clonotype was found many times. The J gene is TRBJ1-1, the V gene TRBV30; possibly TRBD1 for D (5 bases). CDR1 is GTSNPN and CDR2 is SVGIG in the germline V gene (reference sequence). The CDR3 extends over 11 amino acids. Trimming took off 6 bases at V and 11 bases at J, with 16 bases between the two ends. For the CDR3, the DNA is TGTGCCTGCTCTGGGGGGGAGCGGGCTTTCTTT. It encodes CACSGGERAFF.

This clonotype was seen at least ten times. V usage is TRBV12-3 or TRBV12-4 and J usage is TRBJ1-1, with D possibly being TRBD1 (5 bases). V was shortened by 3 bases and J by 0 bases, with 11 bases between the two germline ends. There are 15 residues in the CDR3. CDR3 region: CASSFGGRLNTEAFF. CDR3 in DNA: TGTGCCAGCAGTTTCGGGGGACGGTTGAACACTGAAGCTTTCTTT.

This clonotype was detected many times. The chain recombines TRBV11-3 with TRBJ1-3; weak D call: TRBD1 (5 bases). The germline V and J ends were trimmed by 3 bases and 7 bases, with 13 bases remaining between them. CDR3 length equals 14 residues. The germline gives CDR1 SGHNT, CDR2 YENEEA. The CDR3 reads CASSFQGFRNTIYF. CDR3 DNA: TGTGCCAGCAGCTTTCAGGGTTTTCGGAACACCATATATTTT.